These T cell receptor beta chains were read from a single sample in a study of T cells after yellow fever vaccination. Via MiXCR, TCRdb re-called the 5' RACE reads, giving one row per CDR3 protein. The sample contains around 310,000 distinct CDR3 sequences, roughly 9.4% of which appear only once. Here the sequenced sample was PBMCs, taken on the day of the first yellow fever vaccination. The source of these receptors is a man between 18 and 35 years old who received the YFV17D yellow fever vaccine. Each CDR3 is given without its conserved first and last residue. Each record gives: V gene, D gene, CDR3 protein. D genes are given only for firm matches.

>TRBV7-8|.
ASSFRTVLPSSYNSPLH
>TRBV9|.
ASSVVPGSPGNEQY
>TRBV5-1|.
ASSFGTVLTEAF
>TRBV6-5|.
ASSYAGTSGNTIY
>TRBV19|.
ASSLQDEKLF
>TRBV5-1|TRBD1
ASSRQGRNTEAF
>TRBV29-1|TRBD1
SVGPLQGSTDTQY
>TRBV9|TRBD1
ASSGPDRGLREQY
>TRBV6-2/TRBV6-3|.
ASSRRGTSYNSPLH
>TRBV7-9|.
ASSFIGDTEAF
>TRBV11-2|.
ASSSDGNTEAF
>TRBV3-1|.
ASSQGTGLH
>TRBV28|TRBD1
ASSLPLRGPNQPQH
>TRBV11-1|.
ASSIKTRDPVKTGELF
>TRBV19|.
ASSIDPRYAQETQY
>TRBV29-1|TRBD1
SVEKQDRGFTEAF
>TRBV24-1|.
ATSDSRGAGLETQY
>TRBV5-4|.
ASSFGTGANVLT
>TRBV7-9|.
ASSLPRGLGYNEQF
>TRBV5-4|TRBD1
ASSLPGQGDTGELF
>TRBV3-1|.
ASSEGGTGNEQF
>TRBV7-2|.
ASSLNIGQPQH
>TRBV4-1|.
ASSQASEQGYEQY
>TRBV20-1|.
SARDYRADTQY
>TRBV20-1|TRBD2
SARGTSGSDTQY
>TRBV20-1|.
SARDPGGGNSPLH
>TRBV12-3/TRBV12-4|TRBD2
ASSLGLAYTGELF
>TRBV20-1|TRBD2
SARRGGGYDEQF
>TRBV4-3|TRBD1
ASSQLTGLRNEQF
>TRBV9|.
ASSVEGQTEAF
>TRBV5-1|.
ASSIRGSTYEQY
>TRBV28|.
ASRGAEPLH
>TRBV5-6|TRBD1
ASSPLRTGAGNTIY
>TRBV4-1|TRBD2
ASSQRRGGGYNEQF
>TRBV12-3/TRBV12-4|.
ASSLSSDTQY
>TRBV28|TRBD2
ASRLAGANTGELF
>TRBV5-6|.
ASSLLDNEQF
>TRBV15|.
ATSPWLQETQY
>TRBV7-3|.
ASKQNAGEDTQY
>TRBV29-1|.
SVEFGGRNQPQH
>TRBV7-9|TRBD2
ASRYLSGGEETQY